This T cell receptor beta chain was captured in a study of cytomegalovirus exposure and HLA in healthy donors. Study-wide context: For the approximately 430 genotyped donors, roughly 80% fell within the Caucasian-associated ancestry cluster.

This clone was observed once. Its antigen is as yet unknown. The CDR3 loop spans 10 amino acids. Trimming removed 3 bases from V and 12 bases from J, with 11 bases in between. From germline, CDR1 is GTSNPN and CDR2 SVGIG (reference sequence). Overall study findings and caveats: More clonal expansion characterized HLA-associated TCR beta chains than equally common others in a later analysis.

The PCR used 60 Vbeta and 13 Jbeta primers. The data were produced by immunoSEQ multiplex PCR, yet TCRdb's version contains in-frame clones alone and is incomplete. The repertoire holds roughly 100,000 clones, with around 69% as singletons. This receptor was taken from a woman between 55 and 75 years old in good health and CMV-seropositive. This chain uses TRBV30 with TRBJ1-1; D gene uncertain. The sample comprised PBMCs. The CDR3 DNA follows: TGTGCCTGGAGAACGGTGGTGACTTTCTTT. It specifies CAWRTVVTFF.